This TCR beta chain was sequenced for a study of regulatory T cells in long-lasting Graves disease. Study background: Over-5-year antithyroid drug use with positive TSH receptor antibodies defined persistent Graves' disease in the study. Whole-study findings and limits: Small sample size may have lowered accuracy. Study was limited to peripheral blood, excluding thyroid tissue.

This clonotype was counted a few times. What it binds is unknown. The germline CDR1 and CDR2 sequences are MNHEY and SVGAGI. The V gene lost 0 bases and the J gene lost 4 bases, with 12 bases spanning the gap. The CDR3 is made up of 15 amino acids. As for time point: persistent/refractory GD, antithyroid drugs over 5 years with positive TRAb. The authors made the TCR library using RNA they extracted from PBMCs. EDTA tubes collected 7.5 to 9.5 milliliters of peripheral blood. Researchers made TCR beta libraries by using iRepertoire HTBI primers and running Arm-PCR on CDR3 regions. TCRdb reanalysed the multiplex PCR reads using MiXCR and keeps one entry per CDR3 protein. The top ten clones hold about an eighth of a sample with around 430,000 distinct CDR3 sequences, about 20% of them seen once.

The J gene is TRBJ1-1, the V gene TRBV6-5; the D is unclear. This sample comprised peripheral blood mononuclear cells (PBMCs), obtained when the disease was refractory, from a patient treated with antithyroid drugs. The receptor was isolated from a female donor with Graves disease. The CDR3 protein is CASSYSIRGSTEAFF. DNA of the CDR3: TGTGCCAGCAGTTACTCGATTCGGGGATCCACTGAAGCTTTCTTT.